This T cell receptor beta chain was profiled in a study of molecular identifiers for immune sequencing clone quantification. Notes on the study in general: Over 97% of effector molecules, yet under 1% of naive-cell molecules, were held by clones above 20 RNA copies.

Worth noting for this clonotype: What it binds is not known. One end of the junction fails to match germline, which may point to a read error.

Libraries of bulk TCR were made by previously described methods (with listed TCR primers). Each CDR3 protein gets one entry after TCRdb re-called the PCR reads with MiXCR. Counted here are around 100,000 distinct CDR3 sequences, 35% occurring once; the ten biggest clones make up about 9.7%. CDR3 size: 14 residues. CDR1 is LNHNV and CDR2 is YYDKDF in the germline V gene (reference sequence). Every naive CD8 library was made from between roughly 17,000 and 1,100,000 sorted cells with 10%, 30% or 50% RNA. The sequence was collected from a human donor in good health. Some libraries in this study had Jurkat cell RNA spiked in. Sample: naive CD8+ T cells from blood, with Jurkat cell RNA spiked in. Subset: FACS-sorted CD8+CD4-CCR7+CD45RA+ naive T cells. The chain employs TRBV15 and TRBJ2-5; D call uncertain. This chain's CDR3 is CATSREAGQEAQYF. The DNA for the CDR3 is TGTGCCACCAGCAGAGAAGCAGGCCAAGAGGCCCAGTACTTC.